This T cell receptor (beta chain) was found in a study of T cell repertoires and Cas9 in healthy adults. Whole-study context: CD4 and CD8 compartments: SpCas9-reactive T cells profiled for potency, cytotoxicity, lineage.

Points on this clone: The antigen is unknown.

Libraries were prepared by immunoSEQ multiplex PCR; TCRdb keeps only in-frame clonotypes and omits some of them. This repertoire shows 20,000 to 25,000 clones, just under 95% found once; its top ten account for about 0.76%. Study outcomes and limitations: In vitro, SpCas9-reactive Tregs were reported to curb effector T cell proliferation and function.

The germline V and J ends were trimmed by 3 bases and 3 bases, with 15 bases remaining between them. The V gene's germline CDR1 is LNHDA and CDR2 SQIVND (reference sequence). This CDR3 is built from 16 residues. The genes are TRBV19 and TRBJ1-5, with a weak D call TRBD1 (5 bases). This TCR was recovered from a human donor in good health. The specimen was CD4+ effector T cells (CD127+, CD25-, CD137-, CD154-) from PBMCs; culture status not recorded. As DNA, the CDR3 is TGTGCCAGTAGTATGGCCGGGGACCGAACCAATCAGCCCCAGCATTTT. Its protein product is CASSMAGDRTNQPQHF.